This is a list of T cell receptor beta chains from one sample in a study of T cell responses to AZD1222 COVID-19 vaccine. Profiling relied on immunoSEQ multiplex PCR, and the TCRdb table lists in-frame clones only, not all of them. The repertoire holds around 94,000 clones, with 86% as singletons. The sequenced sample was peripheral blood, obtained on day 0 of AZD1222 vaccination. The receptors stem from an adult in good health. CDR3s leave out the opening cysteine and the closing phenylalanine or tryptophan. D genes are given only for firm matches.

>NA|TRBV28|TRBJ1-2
ASRRRGADLRGYT
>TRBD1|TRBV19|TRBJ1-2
ASSMGQGGADYGYT
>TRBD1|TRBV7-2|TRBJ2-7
ASSKTGQGPYEQY
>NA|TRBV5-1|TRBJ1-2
ASSLAGVSGANGYT
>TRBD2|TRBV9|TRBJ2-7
ASSPGLAGGPSGEQY
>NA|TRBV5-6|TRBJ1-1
ASSFVGTKNTEAF
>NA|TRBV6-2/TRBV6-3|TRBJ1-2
ASSFGVVYGYT
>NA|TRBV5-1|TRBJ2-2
ASSLQGGANTGELF
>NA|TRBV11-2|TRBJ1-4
ASSLDAGKLF
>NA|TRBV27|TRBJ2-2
ASRRTANTGELF
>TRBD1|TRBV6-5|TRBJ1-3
ASSLTRTGDTIY
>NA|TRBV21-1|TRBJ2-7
ASSKDRFKGGRSLQGQY
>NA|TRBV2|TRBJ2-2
ASSRTVETGELF
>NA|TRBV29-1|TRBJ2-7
SVEWDTDYEQY
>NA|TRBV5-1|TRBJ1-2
ASSLVTEADGYT
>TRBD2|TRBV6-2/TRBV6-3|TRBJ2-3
ASSYLLGTSGMDTQY
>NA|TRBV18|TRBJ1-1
ASSPWTGLEAF
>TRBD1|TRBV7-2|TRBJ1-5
ASSPQGRLSNQPQH
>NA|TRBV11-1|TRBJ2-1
ASSLSNEQF
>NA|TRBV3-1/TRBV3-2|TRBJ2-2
ASSQEPTTGELF
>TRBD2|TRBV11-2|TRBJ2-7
ASSPAAGDLYEQY
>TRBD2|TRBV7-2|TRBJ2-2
ASSLVLLAVTGELF
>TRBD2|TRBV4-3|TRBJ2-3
ASSPRGGGGPTDTQY
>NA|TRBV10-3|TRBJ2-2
AISESPYTGELF
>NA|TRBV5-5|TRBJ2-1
ASSLDRVSYNEQF
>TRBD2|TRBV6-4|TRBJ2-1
ASSRNTAGAYNEQF
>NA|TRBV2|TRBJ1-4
ASSVTPHLDEKLF
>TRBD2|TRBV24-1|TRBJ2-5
ATSDYTGGGAETQY
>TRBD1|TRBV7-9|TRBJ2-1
ASSYGQGAYNEQF
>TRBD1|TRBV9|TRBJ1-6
ASTQGANSPLH
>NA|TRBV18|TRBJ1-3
ASSQNRGTTGNTIY
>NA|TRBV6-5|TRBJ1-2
ASSPRGPANYGYT
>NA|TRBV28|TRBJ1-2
ASSPLWAGAATNYGYT
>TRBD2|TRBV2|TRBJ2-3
ASSEQGQLAGATDTQY
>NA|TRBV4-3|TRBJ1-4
ASSQRAPRATNEKLF
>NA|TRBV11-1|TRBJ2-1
ASSKTGSSYNEQF
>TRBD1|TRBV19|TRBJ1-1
ASSIGQGYTEAF
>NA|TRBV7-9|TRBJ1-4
ASSPRRGRIEKLF
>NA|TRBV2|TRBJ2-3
ASDGGRLY
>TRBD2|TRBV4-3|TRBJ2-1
ASSQDLPSGTYNEQF
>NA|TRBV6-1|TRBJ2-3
ASRAGNRGTDTQY